This paragraph reports one T cell receptor (beta chain). Amplified TCR beta CDR3 regions came from RNA transcripts. A set of HTBI primers served as the primers for a first-round RT-PCR of the TCR CDR3. Each CDR3 protein is one row after TCRdb ran MiXCR on the multiplex PCR reads. In the table there are about 740,000 distinct CDR3 sequences, 11% to 15% of which are singletons. These data come from a study of T cells in Graves' hyperthyroidism and ophthalmopathy. This CDR3 has 17 residues. Trimming pared 4 bases from V and 0 bases from J, leaving 13 bases between. The rearrangement links TRBV12-3 or TRBV12-4 to TRBJ1-6; possibly TRBD1 for D (5 bases). This sequence was found in a woman under 30 with Graves' hyperthyroidism. The sample comprised blood. DNA for the CDR3: TGTGCCAGCAGTTCCTGGACAAGAGGCTCCTATAATTCACCCCTCCACTTT. Amino acid sequence: CASSSWTRGSYNSPLHF.